One and the same sample provided the 4 T cell receptor beta chains below, sequenced in a study of OX40 agonist ivuxolimab in advanced cancers. Libraries were prepared by immunoSEQ multiplex PCR; TCRdb keeps only in-frame clonotypes and omits some of them. The sample lists about 120,000 clones, 80% to 90% occurring once. The source material was CD4+ or CD8+ T cells sorted from blood, sampled in a trial of the OX40 agonist ivuxolimab. Every receptor here comes from an adult with an advanced solid tumor such as melanoma, head and neck, liver or kidney cancer.

In its sample, this clone was seen a few times. The chain is built from TRBV5-3 and TRBJ1-5, with no clear D. TRBV5-3 is treated as an ORF (open reading frame) with a function not yet certain. The CDR3 sequence is 17 residues long. Trimming took off 1 base at V and 6 bases at J, with 20 bases between the two ends. CDR3 in DNA: TGTGCCAGAAGCTTGAAGGTTATCGGTTTTTTTGTTCAGCCCCAGCATTTT. Translation gives CARSLKVIGFFVQPQHF.

The CDR3 sequence: CASSLGQTYNSPLHF. The CDR3 coding sequence is TGTGCCAGCAGCTTGGGACAGACCTATAATTCACCCCTCCACTTT. The genes are TRBV5-6 and TRBJ1-6; possibly TRBD1 for D (5 bases). Germline V CDR1 and CDR2: SGHDT, YYEEEE. Trimming removed 0 bases from V and 2 bases from J, with 6 bases in between. The CDR3 is 15 amino acids.

This chain joins TRBV23-1 and TRBJ1-1; D gene ambiguous. TRBV23-1 counts as an open reading frame of uncertain function. CDR3 length: 14 residues. Deletions cut 6 bases from V and 1 base from J, with 12 bases between. The CDR3 region is CASSRLRPNTEAFF. The CDR3, as DNA: TGCGCCAGCAGCCGCCTAAGGCCGAACACTGAAGCTTTCTTT.

About this clone itself: Other DNA sequences in the same sample also yield this CDR3. J is TRBJ2-3 and V is TRBV19; D ambiguous. The CDR3 totals 14 residues. Looked up from germline, CDR1 is LNHDA and CDR2 is SQIVND (reference sequence). The germline V and J ends were trimmed by 2 bases and 0 bases, with 6 bases remaining between them. The CDR3 loop is CASSISISTDTQYF. The CDR3 bases are TGTGCCAGTAGTATAAGTATCAGCACAGATACGCAGTATTTT.